This T cell receptor beta chain was profiled in a study of human T cells and chemical hapten exposure. The library tagged each cDNA molecule with unique molecular identifiers. TCRdb passed the RACE reads through MiXCR, listing each CDR3 protein once. There are approximately 400,000 distinct CDR3 sequences in the sample; approximately 5% occur only once, and under 3% lies in the top ten. The CDR3 loop spans 15 amino acids. Germline CDR1 is LGHDT and CDR2 is YNNKEL (reference sequence). V lost 1 base, J lost 5 bases, and 9 bases lay in between. Time point described: patch test 1, 2 weeks after DPC sensitization. Treatment described: therapeutic diphenylcyclopropenone sensitization with weekly scalp DPC. The sample holds a few counts of this clonotype.

Here the sequenced sample was whole blood, taken in connection with sensitization to the hapten diphenylcyclopropenone (DPC). The sequence was obtained from a woman aged 50 to 65 with alopecia areata. Some clones in this sample may be carry-over from other donors' samples. The rearrangement uses TRBV3-1 and TRBJ1-6; no clear D. The CDR3 loop is CASSQVERNNSPLHF. The CDR3 DNA reads TGTGCCAGCAGCCAAGTAGAACGGAATAATTCACCCCTCCACTTT.